Shown below are 17 T cell receptor beta chains from a single sample sequenced in a study of T cells of healthy individuals. MiXCR was run by TCRdb on the 5' RACE reads, yielding one entry per CDR3 protein. The profile shows more than 85,000 distinct CDR3 sequences, around 17% of them singletons. All receptors come from a human donor in good health.

This clonotype was recorded a few times. This chain joins TRBV29-1 and TRBJ2-3, with 10 nucleotides matching TRBD2. CDR1 and CDR2 from the germline V gene are SQVTM and ANQGSEA. The length of the CDR3 is 14 residues. Germline trimming cut 7 bases from V and 2 bases from J; bases unmatched to any gene: 6. This CDR3 reads CSAPAGGATDTQYF. CDR3 DNA sequence: TGCAGCGCCCCAGCGGGAGGGGCCACAGATACGCAGTATTTT.

This clonotype has ten or more counts. The chain is built from TRBV29-1 and TRBJ2-1; TRBD2 aligns across 12 bases. With 4 bases clipped from V and 8 bases from J, the junction kept 6 bases outside the gene matches. Germline values: CDR1 SQVTM, CDR2 ANQGSEA. The CDR3 is 14 amino acids. The CDR3 sequence: CSVAGTSGSDEQFF. The CDR3 DNA sequence: TGCAGCGTTGCAGGGACTAGCGGGTCGGATGAGCAGTTCTTC.

CDR3 nucleotide sequence: TGTGCCAGCAGCTTGGAGCAGGGATGCTACGAGCAGTACTTC. Translating gives CASSLEQGCYEQYF. The gene calls are TRBV5-6 and TRBJ2-7; possibly TRBD1 for D (5 bases). Trimming removed 0 bases from V and 3 bases from J, with 10 bases in between. Germline CDR1 is SGHDT and CDR2 is YYEEEE. The CDR3 length is 14 residues.

This clonotype was observed a few times. The chain links TRBV20-1 to TRBJ2-2, with D perhaps TRBD1 (6 bases). The CDR3 consists of 15 residues. Germline CDR1 reads DFQATT; CDR2 reads SNEGSKA (reference sequence). The V end was cut by 1 base, the J end by 0 bases, with 9 bases between. For the CDR3, the DNA is TGCAGTGCTAGAGGAGGGGGAGCGAACACCGGGGAGCTGTTTTTT. Protein: CSARGGGANTGELFF.

This clonotype was counted a single time. This chain uses TRBV7-3 with TRBJ2-1, with TRBD2 matching over 8 bases. This CDR3 is built from 17 residues. V lost 3 bases and J lost 7; bases outside the gene matches: 14. Germline-derived CDR1 and CDR2 are SGHTA and FQGTGA. The CDR3 sequence: CASSFPRTGTRQNEQFF. DNA of the CDR3: TGTGCCAGCAGCTTTCCCCGAACCGGGACTAGGCAAAATGAGCAGTTCTTC.

At least ten counts were recorded for this clonotype. This chain connects TRBV7-9 to TRBJ1-6, with 7 positions matching TRBD1. The CDR3 is 15 residues long. CDR1 SEHNR and CDR2 FQNEAQ come from the germline V gene (reference sequence). V was pared by 5 bases and J by 5 bases, with 6 bases of the junction left unmatched. Here the CDR3 DNA reads TGTGCCAGCAGCGCCTGGGACAGCAATAATTCACCCCTCCACTTT. Translating it yields CASSAWDSNNSPLHF.

V and J are TRBV11-2 and TRBJ2-1; the match to TRBD1 covers 9 bases. After removal of 1 base from V and 9 bases from J, the junction contained 13 bases not matched to a gene. This CDR3 region has 17 residues. CDR1 and CDR2 from the germline V gene are SGHAT and FQNNGV. Written as DNA, the CDR3 is TGTGCCAGCAGCTTAGCTGGTCCGGGACAGGGTCGTAGTGAGCAGTTCTTC. Translation gives CASSLAGPGQGRSEQFF.

This clonotype appeared a few times. The chain employs TRBV12-3 or TRBV12-4 and TRBJ1-5, with TRBD1 matching 10 bases. After removal of 5 bases from V and 7 bases from J, the junction contained 5 bases not matched to a gene. The CDR3 contains 14 residues. Written as DNA, the CDR3 is TGTGCCAGCAGTGGGGGACAGGGGCAACAGCCCCAGCATTTT. Amino acids: CASSGGQGQQPQHF.

V usage is TRBV4-3 and J usage is TRBJ2-7, with TRBD2 identical over 7 bases. This CDR3 is built from 15 residues. The germline gives CDR1 LGHNA, CDR2 YSLEER. The trim removed 0 bases at V and 1 base at J, leaving 3 bases unmatched. DNA for the CDR3: TGCGCCAGCAGCCAAGAGGCTAGCGGATCCTACGAGCAGTACTTC. Protein sequence: CASSQEASGSYEQYF.

The chain combines TRBV20-1 with TRBJ2-1; no firm D call. With 2 bases removed from V and 7 bases from J, the gap between germline ends came to 6 bases. The CDR3 extends over 11 amino acids. Per germline, CDR1 DFQATT and CDR2 SNEGSKA (reference sequence). CDR3 region: CSARPLNEQFF. As DNA, the CDR3 is TGCAGTGCTAGACCGCTTAATGAGCAGTTCTTC.

This clonotype was counted ten times or more. J is TRBJ1-1 and V is TRBV28; D gene uncertain. V shed 8 bases and J shed 1 base, with 14 bases lying between them. Germline CDR1 reads MDHEN; CDR2 reads SYDVKM. This CDR3 has 14 residues. CDR3 in amino acids: CASAPRPGNTEAFF. CDR3 coding DNA: TGTGCCAGCGCCCCAAGGCCGGGGAACACTGAAGCTTTCTTT.

This clonotype appeared many times. The V gene is TRBV28, the J gene TRBJ2-2; 7 bases agree with TRBD1. Germline V gene sequence: CDR1 MDHEN, CDR2 SYDVKM. V trimming: 5 bases; J trimming: 7 bases; junction bases outside the gene matches: 10. This CDR3 has 15 amino acids. The CDR3 loop is CASSPQGKEVGELFF. The CDR3 DNA reads TGTGCCAGCAGTCCACAGGGGAAGGAGGTCGGGGAGCTGTTTTTT.

This clonotype was observed a few times. V gene TRBV28 combines with J gene TRBJ2-3, with D possibly being TRBD2 (7 bases). The germline V gene encodes CDR1 MDHEN and CDR2 SYDVKM. The CDR3 consists of 15 residues. V was shortened by 8 bases and J by 0 bases, with 15 bases between the two germline ends. The CDR3 nucleotides are TGTGCCAGCCCTCCAGGGGACTATAGCACAGATACGCAGTATTTT. Translated, it gives CASPPGDYSTDTQYF.

This chain joins TRBV20-1 and TRBJ1-2, with a possible D match to TRBD1 (5 bases). The CDR3 runs 11 residues. CDR1 DFQATT and CDR2 SNEGSKA come from the germline V gene (reference sequence). Trimming stripped 3 bases from V and 6 bases from J, with 8 bases between. The CDR3 DNA sequence: TGCAGTGCTAGCAAGGGGAATGGCTACACCTTC. Amino acids: CSASKGNGYTF.

The chain has TRBV6-5 and TRBJ2-5, with D uncertain. CDR3 length equals 11 residues. Germline V CDR1 and CDR2: MNHEY, SVGAGI. The V gene lost 4 bases and the J gene lost 7 bases, with 7 bases spanning the gap. The DNA for the CDR3 is TGTGCCAGCAGTTTAAAGGGGACCCAGTACTTC. Translated, it gives CASSLKGTQYF.

This rearrangement joins TRBV29-1 to TRBJ2-7; D is unresolved. From germline, CDR1 is SQVTM and CDR2 ANQGSEA. The CDR3 is 13 amino acids. Trimming removed 4 bases from V and 2 bases from J, with 12 bases in between. For the CDR3, the DNA is TGCAGCGTTGGTCAGTCGACGCCCTACGAGCAGTACTTC. This translates into CSVGQSTPYEQYF.

This clonotype was found many times. The V gene is TRBV7-2, the J gene TRBJ2-2, with a weak D call TRBD2 (5 bases). Deletions cut 2 bases from V and 3 bases from J, with 10 bases between. The V gene's germline CDR1 is SGHTA and CDR2 FQGNSA. The CDR3 is made up of 15 amino acids. The CDR3 region has the DNA TGTGCCAGCAGCTTAAAAGGGCGGGACACCGGGGAGCTGTTTTTT. This translates into CASSLKGRDTGELFF.